The 9 T cell receptor beta chains presented below share a single source sample, sequenced in a study of T-cell reconstitution after alpha-beta-depleted transplantation in children. Researchers prepared the TCRbeta library using unique molecular identifiers, the study reports. TCRdb re-called the PCR reads through MiXCR, storing one row per CDR3 protein. The sample has some 240,000 distinct CDR3 sequences, around 8.9% seen once. Sequences were derived from PBMCs from the stem cell graft donor, sampled from the stem cell graft. All receptors derive from a human donor who donated a stem cell graft to a child with SCID.

The sample holds a few counts of this clonotype. The junction departs from germline at one end; a sequencing error may be responsible. The V gene is TRBV20-1, the J gene TRBJ2-1; 10 bases line up with TRBD1. CDR3 size: 17 residues. The germline gives CDR1 DFQATT, CDR2 SNEGSKA (reference sequence). The CDR3 DNA is TGCTGTGCTAGAGGTGACTATGCCGGGACAGGGGACAATGAGCAGTTCTTC. Translating it yields CCARGDYAGTGDNEQFF.

This clonotype was seen at least ten times. The gene calls are TRBV27 and TRBJ2-7; 10 nucleotides agree with TRBD1. Trimming took 5 bases from V and 2 from J; bases not matched to a gene: 6. The CDR3 consists of 15 residues. Germline values: CDR1 MNHEY, CDR2 SMNVEV (reference sequence). The CDR3, as DNA: TGTGCCAGCAGTGCAATAGGACAGGGGGCCTACGAGCAGTACTTC. Its translation is CASSAIGQGAYEQYF.

This clonotype was detected ten times or more. The rearrangement uses TRBV11-2 and TRBJ1-1; no clear D gene. V dropped 2 bases and J dropped 1 base, with 5 bases sitting between them. CDR1 and CDR2 (germline): SGHAT, FQNNGV. The CDR3 sequence is 13 residues long. The CDR3 DNA follows: TGTGCCAGCAGCTTATACAAGAACACTGAAGCTTTCTTT. Its translation: CASSLYKNTEAFF.

There are many counts of this clonotype. J is TRBJ2-1 and V is TRBV20-1; D perhaps matches TRBD1 (5 bases). The CDR3 is made up of 14 amino acids. Germline CDR1 and CDR2: DFQATT and SNEGSKA (reference sequence). Trimming took 6 bases from V and 0 from J, leaving 12 bases between them. CDR3 DNA: TGCAGTGCCTTGGGGCTCCGCTCCTACAATGAGCAGTTCTTC. Amino acid sequence: CSALGLRSYNEQFF.

This clonotype was recorded many times. The chain recombines TRBV28 with TRBJ1-5; D might be TRBD1 (6 bases). The CDR3 has 16 amino acids. Germline V CDR1 and CDR2: MDHEN, SYDVKM. Trimming shortened V by 3 bases and J by 4 bases, and 16 bases separated the two germline ends. The CDR3, as DNA: TGTGCCAGCAGTTTGTACAGGGCGAAACGAAATCAGCCCCAGCATTTT. This encodes CASSLYRAKRNQPQHF. Supplemented by reference TRBV28 and TRBJ1-5, the full variable domain reads DVKVTQSSRYLVKRTGEKVFLECVQDMDHENMFWYRQDPGLGLRLIYFSYDVKMKEKGDIPEGYSVSREKKERFSLILESASTNQTSMYLCASSLYRAKRNQPQHFGDGTRLSIL.

The chain employs TRBV5-1 and TRBJ2-1; D perhaps matches TRBD2 (6 bases). In germline, CDR1 is SGHRS, CDR2 YFSETQ. The CDR3 is 12 amino acids. Trimming left V 6 bases short and J 8 bases short, with 12 bases between. The CDR3 loop reads CASTSLADEQFF. For the CDR3, the DNA is TGCGCCAGCACCTCTTTAGCGGATGAGCAGTTCTTC.

This clonotype was counted only a few times. The chain employs TRBV20-1 and TRBJ1-5; no clear D. Germline CDR1 and CDR2: DFQATT and SNEGSKA (reference sequence). The CDR3 totals 15 residues. V was shortened by 4 bases and J by 3 bases, with 16 bases between the two germline ends. The CDR3 sequence: CSANTFLYPNQPQHF. The CDR3 DNA reads TGCAGTGCTAATACCTTCCTATACCCCAATCAGCCCCAGCATTTT.

This chain joins TRBV4-1 and TRBJ2-7; no reliable D call. V was cut by 5 bases and J by 3 bases, with 11 bases left in between. In germline, CDR1 is MGHRA, CDR2 YSYEKL. There are 13 residues in the CDR3. CDR3 bases: TGCGCCAGCAGCTTCGTCGTGGGCTACGAGCAGTACTTC. Protein: CASSFVVGYEQYF.

The chain couples TRBV6-1 to TRBJ1-1, with 7 bases matching TRBD1. This CDR3 region has 11 residues. From germline, CDR1 is MNHNS and CDR2 SASEGT. The CDR3 nucleotides are TGTTCTGACAGGGCCTACACTGAAGCTTTCTTT. Translating gives CSDRAYTEAFF.